The 2 T cell receptor beta chains presented below share a single source sample, sequenced in a study of cytomegalovirus exposure and HLA in healthy donors. The PCR employed 60 Vbeta primers together with 13 Jbeta primers. The data were produced by immunoSEQ multiplex PCR, yet TCRdb's version contains in-frame clones alone and is incomplete. The sample consists of about 160,000 clones, 82% of them appearing once. Sequences were obtained from PBMCs. The source is a girl aged 10 to 17 in good health and CMV-seropositive.

The chain joins TRBV18 to TRBJ2-5; possibly TRBD2 for D (5 bases). Deletions cut 5 bases from V and 5 bases from J, with 15 bases between. The CDR3 contains 14 residues. The germline V gene has CDR1 KGHSH and CDR2 LQKENI. CDR3 in DNA: TGTGCCAGCTCAAGGGCGTTTGGCGGGGAGACCCAGTACTTC. Amino acids: CASSRAFGGETQYF.

The genes are TRBV7-2 and TRBJ1-2, with D perhaps TRBD1 (6 bases). V was pared by 4 bases and J by 6 bases, with 9 bases between. The CDR3 consists of 12 residues. Germline V gene lookup returns CDR1 SGHTA and CDR2 FQGNSA. CDR3 in amino acids: CASSWAGDGYTF. DNA of the CDR3: TGTGCCAGCAGCTGGGCAGGGGATGGCTACACCTTC.